The 15 T cell receptor beta chains reported below all come from one sample, sequenced in a study of blood T cell repertoires in COVID-19. The assay was immunoSEQ multiplex PCR, and TCRdb's table has in-frame clones only and misses some. The sample lists under 200,000 clones; approximately 81% were seen once. Sequencing input: peripheral blood. These receptors originate from a woman of 80 years or more with acute or convalescent COVID-19.

The J gene is TRBJ1-3, the V gene TRBV5-1; 7 bases are a match to TRBD1. The ends lost 4 bases at V and 4 bases at J; junction bases unmatched: 8. Germline-derived CDR1 and CDR2 are SGHRS and YFSETQ. This CDR3 comprises 15 residues. The CDR3 DNA is TGCGCCAGCAGCCTCGACGGGACAGCAGGAAACACCATATATTTT. It codes for CASSLDGTAGNTIYF.

CDR3 nucleotides: TGTGCCAGCAGTGACGAGGTGCTCACTGAAGCTTTCTTT. It is translated as CASSDEVLTEAFF. V usage is TRBV2 and J usage is TRBJ1-1; no clear D gene. The V gene's germline CDR1 is SNHLY and CDR2 FYNNEI. V lost 3 bases to trimming and J lost 4 bases, with 9 bases between them. The CDR3 extends over 13 amino acids.

This chain connects TRBV13 to TRBJ1-2; tentatively, D is TRBD1 (6 bases). The CDR3 is made up of 14 amino acids. Looked up from germline, CDR1 is PRHDT and CDR2 is FYEKMQ (reference sequence). V lost 1 base to trimming and J lost 1 base, with 7 bases between them. This chain's CDR3 is CASSLEGVNYGYTF. The CDR3 bases are TGTGCCAGCAGCTTAGAGGGGGTTAACTATGGCTACACCTTC. Using reference TRBV13 and TRBJ1-2 for the parts outside the CDR3, the full variable domain is AAGVIQSPRHLIKEKRETATLKCYPIPRHDTVYWYQQGPGQDPQFLISFYEKMQSDKGSIPDRFSAQQFSDYHSELNMSSLELGDSALYFCASSLEGVNYGYTFGSGTRLTVV.

The chain is built from TRBV7-9 and TRBJ1-2; 7 positions match TRBD1. This CDR3 spans 15 amino acids. CDR1 and CDR2 from the germline V gene are SEHNR and FQNEAQ (reference sequence). J lost 8 bases, V lost 4 bases, and 13 bases had no gene match. CDR3 sequence reads: CASSSSTGRGVGYTF. The CDR3 coding sequence is TGTGCCAGCAGCTCTTCGACAGGGCGGGGAGTCGGCTACACCTTC.

V usage is TRBV28 and J usage is TRBJ2-4; 8 positions match TRBD2. This CDR3 region has 17 residues. Unmatched junction bases numbered 12, after V lost 4 bases and J lost 4 bases. The V gene's germline CDR1 is MDHEN and CDR2 SYDVKM. This chain's CDR3 is CASSYQSPGTRKNIQYF. The CDR3 DNA is TGTGCCAGCAGTTACCAGAGCCCAGGGACTAGAAAAAACATTCAGTACTTC. The variable domain in full, with the rest retrieved from reference TRBV28 and TRBJ2-4, is DVKVTQSSRYLVKRTGEKVFLECVQDMDHENMFWYRQDPGLGLRLIYFSYDVKMKEKGDIPEGYSVSREKKERFSLILESASTNQTSMYLCASSYQSPGTRKNIQYFGAGTRLSVL.

This clone was observed a few times. The chain uses TRBV27 and TRBJ1-4; D gene ambiguous. Germline V lookup: CDR1 MNHEY, CDR2 SMNVEV (reference sequence). Trimming shortened V by 4 bases and J by 3 bases, and 15 bases separated the two germline ends. This CDR3 has 16 residues. CDR3 sequence (DNA): TGTGCCAGCAGTTCCCTCCGGGGAGTGGCTAATGAAAAACTGTTTTTT. It is translated as CASSSLRGVANEKLFF.

This clone was seen just once. The genes are TRBV7-2 and TRBJ1-1; a weak D match, TRBD1 (6 bases). V lost 5 bases to trimming and J lost 0 bases, with 13 bases between them. The germline gives CDR1 SGHTA, CDR2 FQGNSA. CDR3 length: 15 residues. The CDR3: CASSLMTGLNTEAFF. The DNA of the CDR3 is TGTGCCAGCAGCCTCATGACAGGCCTGAACACTGAAGCTTTCTTT.

V gene TRBV11-3 combines with J gene TRBJ2-2, with TRBD1 matching 10 bases. Trimming cost V 0 bases and J 6 bases; bases outside gene matches: 16. Germline-derived CDR1 and CDR2 are SGHNT and YENEEA. CDR3 length equals 20 residues. In DNA, the CDR3 is TGTGCCAGCAGCTTAGATCCCCGGACAGGGGGGGGTGAGAGGCCCGGGGAGCTGTTTTTT. Translated: CASSLDPRTGGGERPGELFF.

This rearrangement joins TRBV19 to TRBJ1-5; D is ambiguous. The V end was cut by 8 bases, the J end by 5 bases, with 16 bases between. Germline lookup yields CDR1 LNHDA and CDR2 SQIVND (reference sequence). The CDR3 length is 14 residues. The CDR3 sequence is CASSLGRAYQPQHF. The CDR3 DNA sequence: TGTGCCAGTTCGCTGGGGAGGGCGTATCAGCCCCAGCATTTT.

The chain joins TRBV10-2 to TRBJ1-2; 10 bases are shared with TRBD1. Germline V CDR1 and CDR2: WSHSY, SAAADI. The V gene end was trimmed by 6 bases and the J gene end by 6 bases; junction bases not matched to a gene: 1. The CDR3 runs 12 residues. The CDR3 DNA reads TGCGCCAGCAGCGGGACAGGGGATGGCTACACCTTC. Translated: CASSGTGDGYTF.

The gene calls are TRBV4-3 and TRBJ1-3, with TRBD1 identical over 8 bases. The V segment lost 1 base and the J segment 3 bases; nucleotides outside the gene matches: 5. The CDR3 is 16 residues long. The V gene's germline CDR1 is LGHNA and CDR2 YSLEER. The CDR3 sequence: CASSQGQGALGNTIYF. Written as DNA, the CDR3 is TGCGCCAGCAGCCAAGGGCAGGGGGCGCTTGGAAACACCATATATTTT.

The chain links TRBV28 to TRBJ2-2, with D perhaps TRBD1 (6 bases). Trimming left V 2 bases short and J 0 bases short, with 10 bases between. Germline V gene sequence: CDR1 MDHEN, CDR2 SYDVKM. This CDR3 spans 16 amino acids. The CDR3 nucleotides are TGTGCCAGCAGTTTAACAGGGCAGCCGAACACCGGGGAGCTGTTTTTT. Encoded protein: CASSLTGQPNTGELFF.

The J gene is TRBJ1-2, the V gene TRBV19; TRBD1 matches 8 bases. This CDR3 is 16 amino acids long. The V segment lost 3 bases and the J segment 1 base; nucleotides outside the gene matches: 7. Germline CDR1 LNHDA, CDR2 SQIVND (reference sequence). The CDR3 DNA follows: TGTGCCAGTAGTATGATTGGGGGACAGGTTAACTATGGCTACACCTTC. As protein: CASSMIGGQVNYGYTF.

The rearrangement links TRBV28 to TRBJ1-3, with 9 bases identical to TRBD1. The CDR3 runs to 15 residues. Germline V gives CDR1 MDHEN, CDR2 SYDVKM. The V and J ends lost 9 bases and 4 bases, in that order; junction bases with no gene match: 10. The CDR3 sequence is CASKLQGAGGNTIYF. The CDR3 DNA follows: TGTGCCAGTAAACTACAGGGGGCTGGGGGAAACACCATATATTTT.

This chain connects TRBV7-2 to TRBJ1-1; no reliable D call. V was trimmed by 1 base and J by 6 bases, leaving 15 bases between them. The CDR3 totals 15 residues. From germline, CDR1 is SGHTA and CDR2 FQGNSA. CDR3 in amino acids: CASSLGLAMLPEAFF. For the CDR3, the DNA is TGTGCCAGCAGCTTAGGTCTAGCTATGCTGCCTGAAGCTTTCTTT.